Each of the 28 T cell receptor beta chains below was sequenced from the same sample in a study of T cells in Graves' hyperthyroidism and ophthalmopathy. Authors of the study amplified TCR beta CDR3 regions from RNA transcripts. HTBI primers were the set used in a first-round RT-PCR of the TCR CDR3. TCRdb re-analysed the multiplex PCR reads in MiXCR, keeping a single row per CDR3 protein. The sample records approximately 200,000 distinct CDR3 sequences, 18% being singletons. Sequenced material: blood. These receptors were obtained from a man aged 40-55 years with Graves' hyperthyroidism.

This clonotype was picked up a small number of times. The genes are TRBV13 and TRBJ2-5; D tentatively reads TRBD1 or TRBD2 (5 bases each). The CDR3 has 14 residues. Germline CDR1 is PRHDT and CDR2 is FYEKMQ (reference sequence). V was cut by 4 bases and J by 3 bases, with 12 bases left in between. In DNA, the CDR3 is TGTGCCAGCAGCTCTCCGGGACCTAAAGAGACCCAGTACTTC. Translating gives CASSSPGPKETQYF.

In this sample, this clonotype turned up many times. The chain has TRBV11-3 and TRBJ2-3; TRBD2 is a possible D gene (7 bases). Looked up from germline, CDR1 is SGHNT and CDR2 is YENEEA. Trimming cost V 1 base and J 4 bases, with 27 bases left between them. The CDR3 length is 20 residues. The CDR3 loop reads CASSLGRVGGRLARADTQYF. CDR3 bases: TGTGCCAGCAGCTTAGGCCGGGTGGGGGGGCGGCTCGCCAGGGCAGATACGCAGTATTTT.

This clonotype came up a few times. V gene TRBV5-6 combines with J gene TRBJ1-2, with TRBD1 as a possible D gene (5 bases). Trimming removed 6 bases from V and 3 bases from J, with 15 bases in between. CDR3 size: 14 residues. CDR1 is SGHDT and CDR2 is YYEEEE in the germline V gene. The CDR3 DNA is TGTGCCAGCACCTCCTTTCCCAGGGACTATGGCTACACCTTC. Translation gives CASTSFPRDYGYTF.

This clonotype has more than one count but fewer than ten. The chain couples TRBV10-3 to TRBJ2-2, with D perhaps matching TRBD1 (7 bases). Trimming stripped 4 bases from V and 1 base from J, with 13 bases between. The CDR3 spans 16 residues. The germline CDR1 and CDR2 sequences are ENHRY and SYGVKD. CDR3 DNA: TGTGCCATCAGTGTACAGGGGAGGCGGAACACCGGGGAGCTGTTTTTT. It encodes CAISVQGRRNTGELFF.

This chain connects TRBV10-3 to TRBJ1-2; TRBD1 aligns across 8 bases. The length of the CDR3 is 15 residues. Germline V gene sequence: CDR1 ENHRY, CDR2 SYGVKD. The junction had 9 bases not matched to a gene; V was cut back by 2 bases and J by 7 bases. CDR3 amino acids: CAISEGQGGKRGYTF. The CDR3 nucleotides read TGTGCCATCAGTGAGGGACAGGGAGGCAAGCGTGGCTACACCTTC.

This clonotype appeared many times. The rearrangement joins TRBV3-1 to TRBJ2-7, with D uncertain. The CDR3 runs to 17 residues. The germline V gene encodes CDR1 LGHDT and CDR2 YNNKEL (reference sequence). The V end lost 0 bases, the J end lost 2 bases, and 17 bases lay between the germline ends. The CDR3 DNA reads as TGTGCCAGCAGCCAAGAACCCATAGGGCCCCAACCCTACGAGCAGTACTTC. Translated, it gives CASSQEPIGPQPYEQYF.

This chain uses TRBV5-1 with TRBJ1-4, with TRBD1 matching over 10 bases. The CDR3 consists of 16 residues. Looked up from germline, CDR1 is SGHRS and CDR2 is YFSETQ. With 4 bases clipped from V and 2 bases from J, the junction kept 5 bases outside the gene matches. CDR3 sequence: CASSPTGGNTNEKLFF. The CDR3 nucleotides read TGCGCCAGCAGCCCGACAGGGGGCAACACTAATGAAAAACTGTTTTTT. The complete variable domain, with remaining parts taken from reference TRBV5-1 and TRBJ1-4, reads KAGVTQTPRYLIKTRGQQVTLSCSPISGHRSVSWYQQTPGQGLQFLFEYFSETQRNKGNFPGRFSGRQFSNSRSEMNVSTLELGDSALYLCASSPTGGNTNEKLFFGSGTQLSVL.

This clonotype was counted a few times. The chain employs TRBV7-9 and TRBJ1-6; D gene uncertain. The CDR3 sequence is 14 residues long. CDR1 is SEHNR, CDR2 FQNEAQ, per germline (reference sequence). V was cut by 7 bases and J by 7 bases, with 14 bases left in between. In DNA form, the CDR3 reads TGTGCCAGCACTTTTGGCACCCAGAATTCACCCCTCCACTTT. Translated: CASTFGTQNSPLHF.

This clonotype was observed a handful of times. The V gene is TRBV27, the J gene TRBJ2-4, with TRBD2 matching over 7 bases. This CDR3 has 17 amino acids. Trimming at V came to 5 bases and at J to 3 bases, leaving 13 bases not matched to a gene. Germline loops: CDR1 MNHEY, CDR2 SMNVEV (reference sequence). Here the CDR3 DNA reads TGTGCCAGCAGTCGGTTCGGGAGGAGGCAAATCAAAAACATTCAGTACTTC. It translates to CASSRFGRRQIKNIQYF.

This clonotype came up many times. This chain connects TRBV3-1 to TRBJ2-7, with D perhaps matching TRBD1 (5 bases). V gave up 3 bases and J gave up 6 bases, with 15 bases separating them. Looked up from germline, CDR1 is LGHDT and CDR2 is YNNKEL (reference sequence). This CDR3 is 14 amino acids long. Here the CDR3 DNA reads TGTGCCAGCAGCCAGGGGCAGACCTCGGGCGAGCAGTACTTC. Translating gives CASSQGQTSGEQYF.

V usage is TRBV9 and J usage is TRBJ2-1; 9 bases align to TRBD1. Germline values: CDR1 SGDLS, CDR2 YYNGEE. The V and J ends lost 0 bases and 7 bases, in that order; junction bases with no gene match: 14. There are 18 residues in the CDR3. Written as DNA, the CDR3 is TGTGCCAGCAGCGTAGCCCCCCGTGCCGGACAGGGGCGGAATGAGCAGTTCTTC. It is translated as CASSVAPRAGQGRNEQFF.

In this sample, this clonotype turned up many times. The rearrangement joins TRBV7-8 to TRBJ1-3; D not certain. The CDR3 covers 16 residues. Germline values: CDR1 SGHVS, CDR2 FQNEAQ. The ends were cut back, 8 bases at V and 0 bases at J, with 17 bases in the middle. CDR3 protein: CASAKSYPYSGNTIYF. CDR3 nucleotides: TGTGCCAGCGCCAAGTCCTATCCTTACTCTGGAAACACCATATATTTT. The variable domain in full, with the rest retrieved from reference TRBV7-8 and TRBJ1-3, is GAGVSQSPRYKVAKRGQDVALRCDPISGHVSLFWYQQALGQGPEFLTYFQNEAQLDKSGLPSDRFFAERPEGSVSTLKIQRTQQEDSAVYLCASAKSYPYSGNTIYFGEGSWLTVV.

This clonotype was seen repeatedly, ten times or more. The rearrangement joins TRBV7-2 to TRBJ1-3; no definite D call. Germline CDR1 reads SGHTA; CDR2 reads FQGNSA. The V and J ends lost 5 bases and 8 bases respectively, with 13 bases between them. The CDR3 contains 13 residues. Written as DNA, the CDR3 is TGTGCCAGCAGCGGTAACGTCCGGGACACCATATATTTT. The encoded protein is CASSGNVRDTIYF.

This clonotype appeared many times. CDR3 sequence reads: CASSLYTEAFF. CDR3 nucleotides: TGTGCCAGCAGCTTATACACTGAAGCTTTCTTT. The chain has TRBV7-9 and TRBJ1-1; D unclear. V lost 2 bases and J lost 3, with 1 base in between. In germline, CDR1 is SEHNR, CDR2 FQNEAQ (reference sequence). The CDR3 totals 11 residues.

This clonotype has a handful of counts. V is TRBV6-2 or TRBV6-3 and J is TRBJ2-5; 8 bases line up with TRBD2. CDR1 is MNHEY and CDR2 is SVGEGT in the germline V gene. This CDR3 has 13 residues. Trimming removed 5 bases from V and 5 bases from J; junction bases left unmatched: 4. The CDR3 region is CASSIGRVETQYF. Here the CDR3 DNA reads TGTGCCAGCAGTATCGGGAGGGTGGAGACCCAGTACTTC.

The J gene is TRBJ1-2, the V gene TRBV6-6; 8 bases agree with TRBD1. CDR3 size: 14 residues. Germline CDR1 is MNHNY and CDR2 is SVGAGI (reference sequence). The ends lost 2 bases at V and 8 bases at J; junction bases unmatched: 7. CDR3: CASSYGQGARGYTF. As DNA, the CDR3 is TGTGCCAGCAGTTACGGGCAGGGGGCGAGAGGCTACACCTTC.

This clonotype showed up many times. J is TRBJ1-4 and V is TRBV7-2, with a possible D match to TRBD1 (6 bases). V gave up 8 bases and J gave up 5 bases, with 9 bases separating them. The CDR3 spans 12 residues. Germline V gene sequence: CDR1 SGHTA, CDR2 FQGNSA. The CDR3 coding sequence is TGTGCCAGCTCAGGGGTAAATGAAAAACTGTTTTTT. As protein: CASSGVNEKLFF.

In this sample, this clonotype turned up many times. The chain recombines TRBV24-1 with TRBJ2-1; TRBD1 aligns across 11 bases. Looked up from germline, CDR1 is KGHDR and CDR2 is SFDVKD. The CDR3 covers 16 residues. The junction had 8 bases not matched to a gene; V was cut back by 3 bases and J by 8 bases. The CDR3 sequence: CATSDPGTGGRDEQFF. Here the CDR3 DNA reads TGTGCCACCAGTGATCCCGGGACAGGGGGAAGGGATGAGCAGTTCTTC.

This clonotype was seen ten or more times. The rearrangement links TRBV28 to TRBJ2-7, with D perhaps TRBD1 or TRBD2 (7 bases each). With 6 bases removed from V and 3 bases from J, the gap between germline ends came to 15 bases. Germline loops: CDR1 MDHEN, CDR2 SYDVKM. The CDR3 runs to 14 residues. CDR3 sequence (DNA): TGTGCCAGCAGCCTCAGGGGGGGTTACTACGAGCAGTACTTC. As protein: CASSLRGGYYEQYF. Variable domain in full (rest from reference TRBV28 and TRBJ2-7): DVKVTQSSRYLVKRTGEKVFLECVQDMDHENMFWYRQDPGLGLRLIYFSYDVKMKEKGDIPEGYSVSREKKERFSLILESASTNQTSMYLCASSLRGGYYEQYFGPGTRLTVT.

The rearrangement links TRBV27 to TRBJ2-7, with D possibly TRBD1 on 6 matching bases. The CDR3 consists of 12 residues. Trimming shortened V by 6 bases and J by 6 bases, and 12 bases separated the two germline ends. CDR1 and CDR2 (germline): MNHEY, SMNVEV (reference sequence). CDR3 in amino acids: CASSLQGFEQYF. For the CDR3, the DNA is TGTGCCAGCAGCCTACAGGGTTTCGAGCAGTACTTC.

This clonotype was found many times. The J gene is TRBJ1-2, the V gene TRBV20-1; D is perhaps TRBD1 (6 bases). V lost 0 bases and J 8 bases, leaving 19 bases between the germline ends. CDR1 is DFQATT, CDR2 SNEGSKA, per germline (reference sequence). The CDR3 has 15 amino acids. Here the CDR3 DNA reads TGCAGTGCTAGAGAGCCCATCGATACAGGGAGCGGCTACACCTTC. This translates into CSAREPIDTGSGYTF.

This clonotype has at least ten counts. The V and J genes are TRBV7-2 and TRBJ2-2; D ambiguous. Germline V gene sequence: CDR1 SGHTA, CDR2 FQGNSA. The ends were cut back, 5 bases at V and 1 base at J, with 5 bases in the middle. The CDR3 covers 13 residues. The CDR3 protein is CASSPQNTGELFF. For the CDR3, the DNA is TGTGCCAGCAGCCCACAGAACACCGGGGAGCTGTTTTTT.

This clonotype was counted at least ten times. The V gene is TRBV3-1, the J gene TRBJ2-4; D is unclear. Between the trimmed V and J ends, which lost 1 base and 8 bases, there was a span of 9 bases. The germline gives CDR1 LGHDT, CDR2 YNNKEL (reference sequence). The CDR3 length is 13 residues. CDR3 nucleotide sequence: TGTGCCAGCAGCCAAGTGGTGAAGGACATTCAGTACTTC. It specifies CASSQVVKDIQYF.

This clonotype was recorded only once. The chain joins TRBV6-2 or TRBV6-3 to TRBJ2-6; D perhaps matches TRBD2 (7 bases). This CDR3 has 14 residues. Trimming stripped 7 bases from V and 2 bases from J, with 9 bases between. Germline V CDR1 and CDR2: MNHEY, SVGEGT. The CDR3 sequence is CASTGGAGANVLTF. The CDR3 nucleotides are TGTGCCAGCACGGGGGGCGCTGGGGCCAACGTCCTGACTTTC.

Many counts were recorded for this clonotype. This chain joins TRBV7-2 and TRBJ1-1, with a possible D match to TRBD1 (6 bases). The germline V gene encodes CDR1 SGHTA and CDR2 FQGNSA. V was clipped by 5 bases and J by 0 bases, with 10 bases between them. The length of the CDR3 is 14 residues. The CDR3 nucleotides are TGTGCCAGCAGCATCGACAGGCTGAACACTGAAGCTTTCTTT. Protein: CASSIDRLNTEAFF. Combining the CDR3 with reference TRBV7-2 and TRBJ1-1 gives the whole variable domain GAGVSQSPSNKVTEKGKDVELRCDPISGHTALYWYRQSLGQGLEFLIYFQGNSAPDKSGLPSDRFSAERTGGSVSTLTIQRTQQEDSAVYLCASSIDRLNTEAFFGQGTRLTVV.

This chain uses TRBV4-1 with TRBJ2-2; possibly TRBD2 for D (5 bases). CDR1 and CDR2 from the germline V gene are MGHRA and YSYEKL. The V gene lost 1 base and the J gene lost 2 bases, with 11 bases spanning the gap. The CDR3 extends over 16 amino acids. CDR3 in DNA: TGCGCCAGCAGCCAAGTAGGACTTTCTAACACCGGGGAGCTGTTTTTT. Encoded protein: CASSQVGLSNTGELFF.

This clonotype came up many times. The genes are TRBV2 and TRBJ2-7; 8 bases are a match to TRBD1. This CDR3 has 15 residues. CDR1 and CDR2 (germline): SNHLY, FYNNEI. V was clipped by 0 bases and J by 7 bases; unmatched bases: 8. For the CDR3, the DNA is TGTGCCAGCAGTGAAGCGGGGCAGGGGGCGGATGAGCAGTACTTC. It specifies CASSEAGQGADEQYF. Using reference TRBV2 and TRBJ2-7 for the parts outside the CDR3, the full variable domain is EPEVTQTPSHQVTQMGQEVILRCVPISNHLYFYWYRQILGQKVEFLVSFYNNEISEKSEIFDDQFSVERPDGSNFTLKIRSTKLEDSAMYFCASSEAGQGADEQYFGPGTRLTVT.

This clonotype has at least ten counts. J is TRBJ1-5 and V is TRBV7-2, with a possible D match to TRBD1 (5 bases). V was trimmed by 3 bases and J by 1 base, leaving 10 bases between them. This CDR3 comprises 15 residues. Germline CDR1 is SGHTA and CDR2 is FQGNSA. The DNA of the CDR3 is TGTGCCAGCAGCTTCTCAGGGCTAAGCAATCAGCCCCAGCATTTT. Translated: CASSFSGLSNQPQHF.